This T cell receptor beta chain was sequenced during a study of blood T cell repertoires in COVID-19. Background on the study: The United States, Italy and Spain provided the acute and convalescent COVID-19 samples. T cells, B-cell-depleted T cells, or PBMCs provided the cDNA or gDNA that served as material.

This CDR3 has 15 amino acids. Germline values: CDR1 SGHTA, CDR2 FQGNSA. Trimming took 0 bases from V and 0 from J, leaving 6 bases between them. Sequencing was performed with immunoSEQ multiplex PCR; in TCRdb, only in-frame clones are kept and a portion is missing. The data show 60,000 to 75,000 clones, around 90% seen once. This clonotype originated in a man aged 45-60 years with active COVID-19. Sequencing input: peripheral blood. J is TRBJ1-5 and V is TRBV7-2; D is ambiguous. The CDR3 reads CASSLASDSNQPQHF. CDR3 DNA: TGTGCCAGCAGCTTAGCCAGCGATAGCAATCAGCCCCAGCATTTT.